This paragraph covers one TCR beta chain sequence. The antigen is unknown. The sample belongs to a study of identical twins. Addition of a universal primer site occurred through template switching, and cDNA carried unique molecular identifiers. TCRdb re-called the 5' RACE reads with MiXCR, one entry per CDR3 protein. The sample shows 450,000 to 600,000 distinct CDR3 sequences, approximately 20% of them seen only once. V lost 0 bases to trimming and J lost 2 bases, with 9 bases between them. Germline V lookup: CDR1 SGHDT, CDR2 YYEEEE. The CDR3 spans 14 residues. General study results and limits: Cord blood's abundant beta clonotypes had fewer insertions, unlike memory repertoires. It was possible that invariant MAIT and iNKT cells partly confounded the zero-insertion analyses.

The sample was also linked to a second study, of yellow fever vaccine responses in identical twins.

This clonotype originated in a woman under 30 in good health. The V gene is TRBV5-6, the J gene TRBJ2-7; D is uncertain. The sequenced material came from CD4+ T cells sorted from blood. CDR3: CASSLVRIAYEQYF. CDR3 coding DNA: TGTGCCAGCAGCTTGGTTCGTATCGCCTACGAGCAGTACTTC.